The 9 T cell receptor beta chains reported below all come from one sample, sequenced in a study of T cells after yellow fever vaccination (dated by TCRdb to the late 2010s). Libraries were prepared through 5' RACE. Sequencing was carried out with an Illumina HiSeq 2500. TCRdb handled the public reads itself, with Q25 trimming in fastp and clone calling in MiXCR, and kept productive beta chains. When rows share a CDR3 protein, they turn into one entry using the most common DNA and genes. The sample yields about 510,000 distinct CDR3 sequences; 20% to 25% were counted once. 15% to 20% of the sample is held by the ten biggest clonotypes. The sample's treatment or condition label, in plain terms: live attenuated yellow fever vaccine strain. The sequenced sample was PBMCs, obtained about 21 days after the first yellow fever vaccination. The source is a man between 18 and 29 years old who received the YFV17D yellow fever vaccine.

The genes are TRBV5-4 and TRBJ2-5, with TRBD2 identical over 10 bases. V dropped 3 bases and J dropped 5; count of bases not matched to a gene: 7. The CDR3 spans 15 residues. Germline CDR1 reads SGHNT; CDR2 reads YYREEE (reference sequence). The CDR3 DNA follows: TGTGCCAGCAGCTATGAGCGGGGGGGCCTTGAGACCCAGTACTTC. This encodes CASSYERGGLETQYF. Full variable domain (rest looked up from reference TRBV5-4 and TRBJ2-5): ETGVTQSPTHLIKTRGQQVTLRCSSQSGHNTVSWYQQALGQGPQFIFQYYREEENGRGNFPPRFSGLQFPNYSSELNVNALELDDSALYLCASSYERGGLETQYFGPGTRLLVL.

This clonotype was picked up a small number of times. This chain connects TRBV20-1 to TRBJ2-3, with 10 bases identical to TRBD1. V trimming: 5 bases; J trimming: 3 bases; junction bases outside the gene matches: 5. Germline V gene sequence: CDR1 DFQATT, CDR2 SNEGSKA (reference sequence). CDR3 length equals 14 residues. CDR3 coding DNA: TGCAGTGCTCCGGACAGGGGGTATACAGATACGCAGTATTTT. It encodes CSAPDRGYTDTQYF.

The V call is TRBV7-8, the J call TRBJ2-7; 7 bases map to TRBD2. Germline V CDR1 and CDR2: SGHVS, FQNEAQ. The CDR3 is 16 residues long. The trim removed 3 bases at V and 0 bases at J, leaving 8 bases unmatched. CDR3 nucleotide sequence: TGTGCCAGCAGCTTGGGGGGAGGGCTCAGCTCCTACGAGCAGTACTTC. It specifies CASSLGGGLSSYEQYF. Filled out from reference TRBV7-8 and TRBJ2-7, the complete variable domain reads GAGVSQSPRYKVAKRGQDVALRCDPISGHVSLFWYQQALGQGPEFLTYFQNEAQLDKSGLPSDRFFAERPEGSVSTLKIQRTQQEDSAVYLCASSLGGGLSSYEQYFGPGTRLTVT.

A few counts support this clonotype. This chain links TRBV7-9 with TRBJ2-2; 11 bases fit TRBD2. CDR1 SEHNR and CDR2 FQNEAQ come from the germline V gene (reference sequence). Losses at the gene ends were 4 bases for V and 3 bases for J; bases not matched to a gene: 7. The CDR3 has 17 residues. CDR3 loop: CASSSLPSGGYTGELFF. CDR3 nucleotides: TGTGCCAGCAGCTCCCTTCCTAGCGGGGGGTACACCGGGGAGCTGTTTTTT.

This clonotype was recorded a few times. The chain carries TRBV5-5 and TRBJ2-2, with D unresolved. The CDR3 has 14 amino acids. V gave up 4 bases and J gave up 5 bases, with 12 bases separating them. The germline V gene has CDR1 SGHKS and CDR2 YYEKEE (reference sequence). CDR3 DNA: TGTGCCAGCAGCGCGTCCTATATGACCGGGGAGCTGTTTTTT. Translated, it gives CASSASYMTGELFF. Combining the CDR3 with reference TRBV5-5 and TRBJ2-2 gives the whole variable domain DAGVTQSPTHLIKTRGQQVTLRCSPISGHKSVSWYQQVLGQGPQFIFQYYEKEERGRGNFPDRFSARQFPNYSSELNVNALLLGDSALYLCASSASYMTGELFFGEGSRLTVL.

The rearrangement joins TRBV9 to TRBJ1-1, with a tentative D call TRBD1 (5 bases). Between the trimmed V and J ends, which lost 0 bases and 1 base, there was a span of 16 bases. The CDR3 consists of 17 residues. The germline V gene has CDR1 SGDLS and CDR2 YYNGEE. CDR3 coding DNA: TGTGCCAGCAGCGTAGAAATGCGGGGGATCCAGAACACTGAAGCTTTCTTT. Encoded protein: CASSVEMRGIQNTEAFF.

The CDR3 region is CAISESAYEQYV. The CDR3, as DNA: TGTGCCATCAGTGAGTCGGCTTACGAGCAGTACGTC. The rearrangement links TRBV10-3 to TRBJ2-7, with D unclear. This CDR3 spans 12 amino acids. Deletions cut 0 bases from V and 4 bases from J, with 4 bases between. Germline CDR1 ENHRY, CDR2 SYGVKD.

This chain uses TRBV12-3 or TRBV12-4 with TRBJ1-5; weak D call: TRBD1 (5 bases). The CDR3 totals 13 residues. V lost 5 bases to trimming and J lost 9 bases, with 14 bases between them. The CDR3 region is CASSRDVLAPQHF. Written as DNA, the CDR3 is TGTGCCAGCAGTCGGGACGTCCTCGCGCCCCAGCATTTT.

Here the CDR3 DNA reads TGTGCCAGCACCGAATCGGGGAATGAGCAGTTCTTC. Amino acid sequence: CASTESGNEQFF. The chain has TRBV6-2 or TRBV6-3 and TRBJ2-1; tentative D call: TRBD2 (5 bases). The V gene lost 7 bases and the J gene lost 7 bases, with 11 bases spanning the gap. The CDR3 covers 12 residues. The germline V gene has CDR1 MNHEY and CDR2 SVGEGT.